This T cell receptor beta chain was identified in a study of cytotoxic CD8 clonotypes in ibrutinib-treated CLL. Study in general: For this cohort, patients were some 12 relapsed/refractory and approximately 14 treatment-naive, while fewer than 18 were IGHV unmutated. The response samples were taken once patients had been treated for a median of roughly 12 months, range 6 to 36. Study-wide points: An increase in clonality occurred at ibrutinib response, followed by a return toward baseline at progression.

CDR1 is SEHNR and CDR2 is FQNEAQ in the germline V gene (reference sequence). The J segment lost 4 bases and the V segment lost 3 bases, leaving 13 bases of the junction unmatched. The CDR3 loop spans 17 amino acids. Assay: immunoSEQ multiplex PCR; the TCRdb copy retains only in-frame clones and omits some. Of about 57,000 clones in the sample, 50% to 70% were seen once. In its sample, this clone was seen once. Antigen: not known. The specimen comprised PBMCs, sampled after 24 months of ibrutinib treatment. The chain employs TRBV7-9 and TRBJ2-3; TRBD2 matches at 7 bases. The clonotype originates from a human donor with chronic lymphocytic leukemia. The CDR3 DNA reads TGTGCCAGCAGCTTTAATATCGCGAGACTAGCAGCAGATACGCAGTATTTT. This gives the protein CASSFNIARLAADTQYF.